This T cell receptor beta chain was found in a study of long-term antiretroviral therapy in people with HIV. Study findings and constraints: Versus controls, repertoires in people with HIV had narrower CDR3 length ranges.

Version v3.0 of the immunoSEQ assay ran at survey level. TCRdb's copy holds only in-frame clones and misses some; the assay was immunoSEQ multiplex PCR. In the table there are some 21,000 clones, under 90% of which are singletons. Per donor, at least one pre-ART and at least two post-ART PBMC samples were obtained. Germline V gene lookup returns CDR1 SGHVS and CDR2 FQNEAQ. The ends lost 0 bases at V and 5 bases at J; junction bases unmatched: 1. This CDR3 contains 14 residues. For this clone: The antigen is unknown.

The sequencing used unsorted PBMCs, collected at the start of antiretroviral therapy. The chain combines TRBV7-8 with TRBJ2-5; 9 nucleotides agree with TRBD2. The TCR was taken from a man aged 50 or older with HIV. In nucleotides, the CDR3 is TGTGCCAGCAGCTTAGCCAGCGGGAGGGAGACCCAGTACTTC. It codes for CASSLASGRETQYF.